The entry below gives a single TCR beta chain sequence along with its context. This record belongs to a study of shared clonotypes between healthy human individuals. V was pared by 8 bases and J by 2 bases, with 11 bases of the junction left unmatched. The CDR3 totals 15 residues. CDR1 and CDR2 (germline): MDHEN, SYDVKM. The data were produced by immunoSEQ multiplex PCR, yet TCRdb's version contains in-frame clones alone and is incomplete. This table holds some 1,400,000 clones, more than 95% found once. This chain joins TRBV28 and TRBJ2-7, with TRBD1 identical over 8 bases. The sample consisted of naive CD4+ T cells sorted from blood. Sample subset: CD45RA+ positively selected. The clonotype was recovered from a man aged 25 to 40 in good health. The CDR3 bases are TGTGCCAGCCGAGGGGCGGGACAGGCGGCCTACGAGCAGTACTTC. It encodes CASRGAGQAAYEQYF.